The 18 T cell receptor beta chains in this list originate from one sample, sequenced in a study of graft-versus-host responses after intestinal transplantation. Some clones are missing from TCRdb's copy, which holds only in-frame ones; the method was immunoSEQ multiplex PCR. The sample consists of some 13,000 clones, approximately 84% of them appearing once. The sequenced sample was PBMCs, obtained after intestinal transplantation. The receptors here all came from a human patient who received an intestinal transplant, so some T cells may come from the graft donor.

The CDR3 DNA sequence: TGCACTGTCCTCTCCTATGGCTACACCTTC. This encodes CTVLSYGYTF. This chain uses TRBV29-1 with TRBJ1-2, with unresolved D. Germline CDR1 SQVTM, CDR2 ANQGSEA. The length of the CDR3 is 10 residues. The complete variable domain, with remaining parts taken from reference TRBV29-1 and TRBJ1-2, reads SAVISQKPSRDICQRGTSLTIQCQVDSQVTMMFWYRQQPGQSLTLIATANQGSEATYESGFVIDKFPISRPNLTFSTLTVSNMSPEDSSIYLCTVLSYGYTFGSGTRLTVV.

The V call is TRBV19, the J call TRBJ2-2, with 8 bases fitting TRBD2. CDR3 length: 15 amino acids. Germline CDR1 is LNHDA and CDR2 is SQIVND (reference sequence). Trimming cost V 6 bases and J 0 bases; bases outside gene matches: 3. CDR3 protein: CASRSGGTNTGELFF. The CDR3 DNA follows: TGTGCCAGTAGATCGGGGGGGACGAACACCGGGGAGCTGTTTTTT.

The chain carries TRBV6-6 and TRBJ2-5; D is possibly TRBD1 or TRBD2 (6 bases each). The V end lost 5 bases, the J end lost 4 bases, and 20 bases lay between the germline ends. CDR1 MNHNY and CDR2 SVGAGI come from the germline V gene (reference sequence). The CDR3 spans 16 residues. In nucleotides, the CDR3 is TGTGCCAGCAGTAAACAACAGGGAGGAGGGCGAGAGACCCAGTACTTC. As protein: CASSKQQGGGRETQYF.

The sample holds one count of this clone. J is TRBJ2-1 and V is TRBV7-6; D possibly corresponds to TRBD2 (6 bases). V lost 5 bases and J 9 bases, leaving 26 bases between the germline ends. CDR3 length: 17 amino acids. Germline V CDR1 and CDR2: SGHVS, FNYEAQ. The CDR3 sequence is CASSLISQGLTNTEQFF. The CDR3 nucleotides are TGTGCCAGCAGCCTGATATCGCAGGGACTTACGAATACTGAGCAGTTCTTC.

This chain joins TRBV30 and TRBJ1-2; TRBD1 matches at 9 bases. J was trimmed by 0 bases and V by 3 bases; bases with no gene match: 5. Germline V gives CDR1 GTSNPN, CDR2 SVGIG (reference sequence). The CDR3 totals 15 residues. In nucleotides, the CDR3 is TGTGCCTGGAGGGACAGGGGACCTACTAACTATGGCTACACCTTC. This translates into CAWRDRGPTNYGYTF.

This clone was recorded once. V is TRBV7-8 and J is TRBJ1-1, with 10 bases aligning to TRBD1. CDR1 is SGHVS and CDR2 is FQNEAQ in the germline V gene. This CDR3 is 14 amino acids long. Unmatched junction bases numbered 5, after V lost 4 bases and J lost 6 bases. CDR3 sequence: CASSSGQGTPEAFF. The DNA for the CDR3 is TGTGCCAGCAGCTCGGGACAGGGGACCCCTGAAGCTTTCTTT.

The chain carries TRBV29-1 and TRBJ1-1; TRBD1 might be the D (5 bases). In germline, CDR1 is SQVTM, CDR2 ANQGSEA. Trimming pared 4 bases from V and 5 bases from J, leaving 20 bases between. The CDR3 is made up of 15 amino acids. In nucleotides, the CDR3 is TGCAGCGTTGTACCAAGTTGGGGCTCGGGAACTGAAGCTTTCTTT. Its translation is CSVVPSWGSGTEAFF.

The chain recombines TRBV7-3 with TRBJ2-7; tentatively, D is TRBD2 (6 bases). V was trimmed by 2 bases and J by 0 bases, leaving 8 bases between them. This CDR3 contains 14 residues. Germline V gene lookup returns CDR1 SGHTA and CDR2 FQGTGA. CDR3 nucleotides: TGTGCCAGCAGCTTAGACGGGAGCTCCTACGAGCAGTACTTC. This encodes CASSLDGSSYEQYF.

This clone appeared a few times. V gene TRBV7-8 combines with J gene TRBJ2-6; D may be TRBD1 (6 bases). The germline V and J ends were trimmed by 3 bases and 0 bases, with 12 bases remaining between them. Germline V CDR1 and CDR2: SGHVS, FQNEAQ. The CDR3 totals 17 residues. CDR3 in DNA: TGTGCCAGCAGCTTGACAGGTCCCAGCTCTGGGGCCAACGTCCTGACTTTC. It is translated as CASSLTGPSSGANVLTF.

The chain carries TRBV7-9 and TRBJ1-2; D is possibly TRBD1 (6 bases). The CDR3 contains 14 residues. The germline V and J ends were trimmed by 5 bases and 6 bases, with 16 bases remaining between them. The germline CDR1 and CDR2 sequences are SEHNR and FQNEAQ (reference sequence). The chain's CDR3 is CASSPKTGRNGYTF. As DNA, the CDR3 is TGTGCCAGCAGCCCAAAAACAGGGAGGAATGGCTACACCTTC. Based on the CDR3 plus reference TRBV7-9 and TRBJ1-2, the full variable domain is DTGVSQNPRHKITKRGQNVTFRCDPISEHNRLYWYRQTLGQGPEFLTYFQNEAQLEKSRLLSDRFSAERPKGSFSTLEIQRTEQGDSAMYLCASSPKTGRNGYTFGSGTRLTVV.

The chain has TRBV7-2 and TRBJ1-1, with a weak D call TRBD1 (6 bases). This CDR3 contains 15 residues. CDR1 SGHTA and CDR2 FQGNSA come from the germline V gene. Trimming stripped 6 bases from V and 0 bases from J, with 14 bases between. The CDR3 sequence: CASRRQGRMNTEAFF. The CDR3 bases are TGTGCCAGCAGACGTCAGGGGAGAATGAACACTGAAGCTTTCTTT.

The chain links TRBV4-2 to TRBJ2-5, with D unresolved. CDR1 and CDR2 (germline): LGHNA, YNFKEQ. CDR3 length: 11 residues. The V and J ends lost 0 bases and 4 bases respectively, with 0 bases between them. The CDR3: CASSQEETQYF. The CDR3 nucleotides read TGTGCCAGCAGCCAAGAAGAGACCCAGTACTTC.

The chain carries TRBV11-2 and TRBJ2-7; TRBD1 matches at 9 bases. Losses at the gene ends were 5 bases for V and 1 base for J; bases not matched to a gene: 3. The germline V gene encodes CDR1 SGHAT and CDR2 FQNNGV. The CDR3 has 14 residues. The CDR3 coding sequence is TGTGCCAGCAGCCCGGGACAGGGATCCTACGAGCAGTACTTC. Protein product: CASSPGQGSYEQYF.

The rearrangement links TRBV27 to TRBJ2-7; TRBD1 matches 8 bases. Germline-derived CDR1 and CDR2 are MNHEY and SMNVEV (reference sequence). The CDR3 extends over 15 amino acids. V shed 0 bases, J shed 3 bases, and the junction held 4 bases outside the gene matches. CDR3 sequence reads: CASSLSGTGYYEQYF. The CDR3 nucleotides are TGTGCCAGCAGTTTATCTGGGACAGGTTACTACGAGCAGTACTTC.

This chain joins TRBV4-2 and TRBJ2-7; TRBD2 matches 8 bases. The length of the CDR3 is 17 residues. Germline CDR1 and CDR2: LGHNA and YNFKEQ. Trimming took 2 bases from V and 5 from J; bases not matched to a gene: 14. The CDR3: CASSQRARTSLFDEQYF. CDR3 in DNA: TGTGCCAGCAGCCAACGAGCCCGGACTAGCCTTTTTGACGAGCAGTACTTC.

The CDR3 sequence: CASSFGEPESQETQYF. The CDR3 DNA reads as TGTGCCAGCAGTTTCGGCGAGCCAGAATCACAAGAGACCCAGTACTTC. This chain uses TRBV27 with TRBJ2-5; no clear D. This CDR3 contains 16 residues. Trimming cost V 3 bases and J 2 bases, with 16 bases left between them. In germline, CDR1 is MNHEY, CDR2 SMNVEV (reference sequence).

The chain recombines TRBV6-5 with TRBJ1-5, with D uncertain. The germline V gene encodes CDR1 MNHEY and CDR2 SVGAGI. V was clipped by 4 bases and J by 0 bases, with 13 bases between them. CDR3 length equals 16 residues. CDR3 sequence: CASSSRVPLSNQPQHF. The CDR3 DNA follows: TGTGCCAGCAGTTCCCGTGTACCCCTTAGCAATCAGCCCCAGCATTTT.

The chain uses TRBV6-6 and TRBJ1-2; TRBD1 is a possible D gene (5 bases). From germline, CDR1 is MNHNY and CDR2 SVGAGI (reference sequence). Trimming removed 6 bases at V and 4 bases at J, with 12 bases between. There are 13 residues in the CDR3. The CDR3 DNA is TGTGCCAGCAGAAGGGGTGGGGGCTATGGCTACACCTTC. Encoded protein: CASRRGGGYGYTF.